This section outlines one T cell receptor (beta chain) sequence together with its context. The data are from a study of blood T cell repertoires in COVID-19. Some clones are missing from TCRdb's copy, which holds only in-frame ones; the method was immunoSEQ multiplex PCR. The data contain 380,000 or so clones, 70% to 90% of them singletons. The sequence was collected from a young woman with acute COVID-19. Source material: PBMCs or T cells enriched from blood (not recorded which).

The CDR3 bases are TGTGCCAGCAGTTTAATCGGGACAAGAGTCTACGAGCAGTACTTC. As protein: CASSLIGTRVYEQYF. The rearrangement links TRBV27 to TRBJ2-7, with D maybe TRBD1 (6 bases). Trimming removed 2 bases from V and 3 bases from J, with 14 bases in between. Germline V gene data show CDR1 as MNHEY and CDR2 as SMNVEV (reference sequence). This CDR3 spans 15 amino acids.